These 25 T cell receptor beta chains originate from one sample sequenced in a study of identical twins. From the 5' RACE reads, TCRdb called clonotypes with MiXCR, one entry per CDR3 protein. The table records 470,000 or so distinct CDR3 sequences, 20% to 25% of them present only once. The same specimen was also included in a second study, on T cells expressing NK-cell markers.

Sequenced sample: CD4+ T cells sorted from blood. These receptors all come from a woman aged 18-30 years in good health.

The V and J genes are TRBV10-3 and TRBJ1-1; D may be TRBD1 (5 bases). This CDR3 spans 13 amino acids. V gave up 6 bases and J gave up 1 base, with 9 bases separating them. CDR1 and CDR2 (germline): ENHRY, SYGVKD. The CDR3 loop reads CAISQGPNTEAFF. CDR3 nucleotides: TGTGCCATCAGCCAGGGACCGAACACTGAAGCTTTCTTT.

V usage is TRBV6-1 and J usage is TRBJ2-5; the D is unclear. V was trimmed by 5 bases and J by 0 bases, leaving 7 bases between them. Germline values: CDR1 MNHNS, CDR2 SASEGT. This CDR3 contains 13 residues. The CDR3 bases are TGTGCCAGCAGTCGGAACCACCAAGAGACCCAGTACTTC. It codes for CASSRNHQETQYF.

This chain joins TRBV12-3 or TRBV12-4 and TRBJ2-2; no definite D call. Trimming pared 1 base from V and 9 bases from J, leaving 6 bases between. The CDR3 is 12 residues long. CDR3 DNA sequence: TGTGCCAGCAGTTTAGAAGGGTGGGAGCTGTTTTTT. This translates into CASSLEGWELFF.

This sequence joins TRBV9 and TRBJ2-7, with D perhaps given as TRBD1 or TRBD2 (5 bases each). Trimming took 6 bases from V and 2 from J, leaving 15 bases between them. Germline-derived CDR1 and CDR2 are SGDLS and YYNGEE. This CDR3 has 14 amino acids. Here the CDR3 reads CASNSGPRAYEQYF. The CDR3 bases are TGTGCCAGCAACTCGGGGCCTAGAGCCTACGAGCAGTACTTC.

This clonotype was detected only a few times. The genes are TRBV12-3 or TRBV12-4 and TRBJ2-7; 7 nucleotides agree with TRBD1. The CDR3 has 13 amino acids. The ends lost 4 bases at V and 7 bases at J; junction bases unmatched: 7. The CDR3 DNA follows: TGTGCCAGCAGTTACGGACAGGCGAGAGAGCAGTACTTC. Translation: CASSYGQAREQYF.

The chain uses TRBV24-1 and TRBJ1-5; no firm D call. Germline assignment: CDR1 KGHDR and CDR2 SFDVKD. The ends were cut back, 2 bases at V and 0 bases at J, with 10 bases in the middle. This CDR3 spans 16 amino acids. The CDR3 DNA reads TGTGCCACCAGTGATTCCCGACTGTATAGCAATCAGCCCCAGCATTTT. This encodes CATSDSRLYSNQPQHF.

The J gene is TRBJ2-1, the V gene TRBV7-3, with D possibly matching TRBD2 (6 bases). The CDR3 runs 16 residues. Trimming took 4 bases from V and 6 from J, leaving 19 bases between them. Per germline, CDR1 SGHTA and CDR2 FQGTGA. CDR3 DNA: TGTGCCAGCAGCTCACCCGGGACTGAACATTTCAATGAGCAGTTCTTC. It yields the protein CASSSPGTEHFNEQFF.

The sample holds a few counts of this clonotype. The chain is built from TRBV7-8 and TRBJ1-2; D uncertain. V shed 5 bases and J shed 2 bases, with 15 bases lying between them. Germline V gene data show CDR1 as SGHVS and CDR2 as FQNEAQ. This CDR3 comprises 15 residues. The CDR3 DNA follows: TGTGCCAGCAGCACGAGCCGCGACGGGAACTATGGCTACACCTTC. Protein: CASSTSRDGNYGYTF.

In this sample, this clonotype turned up a few times. The chain is built from TRBV2 and TRBJ1-1, with 9 positions matching TRBD1. CDR1 and CDR2 from the germline V gene are SNHLY and FYNNEI. The V and J ends lost 5 bases and 1 base, in that order; junction bases with no gene match: 5. CDR3 length: 15 residues. CDR3 in amino acids: CASSRDRVRNTEAFF. The CDR3 DNA reads as TGTGCCAGCAGTCGGGACAGGGTCCGGAACACTGAAGCTTTCTTT. Complete variable domain (other parts from reference TRBV2 and TRBJ1-1): EPEVTQTPSHQVTQMGQEVILRCVPISNHLYFYWYRQILGQKVEFLVSFYNNEISEKSEIFDDQFSVERPDGSNFTLKIRSTKLEDSAMYFCASSRDRVRNTEAFFGQGTRLTVV.

The J gene is TRBJ2-6, the V gene TRBV19; possible D gene TRBD2, 5 bases. Looked up from germline, CDR1 is LNHDA and CDR2 is SQIVND (reference sequence). The V gene lost 7 bases and the J gene lost 0 bases, with 10 bases spanning the gap. This CDR3 comprises 15 residues. The CDR3 DNA reads as TGTGCCAGTAAGGGTGCGGGCTCTGGGGCCAACGTCCTGACTTTC. Protein: CASKGAGSGANVLTF.

This clonotype was observed a few times. V usage is TRBV12-3 or TRBV12-4 and J usage is TRBJ2-7, with D maybe TRBD2 (5 bases). The V end lost 4 bases, the J end lost 3 bases, and 16 bases lay between the germline ends. The CDR3 length is 15 residues. The DNA for the CDR3 is TGTGCCAGCAGTTCCTATAGAGCGGTTCTCTACGAGCAGTACTTC. Translated, it gives CASSSYRAVLYEQYF.

This chain joins TRBV5-4 and TRBJ1-1; 9 bases match TRBD1. The V segment lost 3 bases and the J segment 8 bases; nucleotides outside the gene matches: 20. This CDR3 is 18 amino acids long. CDR1 SGHNT and CDR2 YYREEE come from the germline V gene (reference sequence). CDR3: CASSWAAAGQGLTKEAFF. The CDR3 coding sequence is TGTGCCAGCAGCTGGGCTGCTGCGGGACAGGGCTTGACTAAAGAAGCTTTCTTT.

This clonotype was seen a few times. V gene TRBV7-2 combines with J gene TRBJ2-1; TRBD2 agrees at 7 bases. This CDR3 spans 16 amino acids. Germline V gene sequence: CDR1 SGHTA, CDR2 FQGNSA. The ends lost 7 bases at V and 0 bases at J; junction bases unmatched: 9. CDR3 in amino acids: CASKSSSGSSYNEQFF. Here the CDR3 DNA reads TGTGCCAGCAAGTCATCTAGCGGAAGCTCCTACAATGAGCAGTTCTTC.

The chain uses TRBV10-3 and TRBJ1-2; D is unclear. The CDR3 totals 14 residues. V shed 2 bases and J shed 4 bases, with 11 bases lying between them. Germline V gene data show CDR1 as ENHRY and CDR2 as SYGVKD. CDR3 loop: CAISEGRNSYGYTF. The CDR3 DNA is TGTGCCATCAGTGAGGGACGCAACTCCTATGGCTACACCTTC.

The J gene is TRBJ2-7, the V gene TRBV5-5, with TRBD2 identical over 11 bases. Germline V CDR1 and CDR2: SGHKS, YYEKEE (reference sequence). This CDR3 comprises 15 residues. V gave up 3 bases and J gave up 5 bases; unmatched junction bases: 7. CDR3 in DNA: TGTGCCAGCAGCTATACTAGCGGGAGCAGAAACGAGCAGTACTTC. This gives the protein CASSYTSGSRNEQYF.

This clonotype was found a few times. The chain recombines TRBV5-1 with TRBJ2-1; 10 nucleotides align to TRBD2. The CDR3 loop spans 15 amino acids. Germline V gives CDR1 SGHRS, CDR2 YFSETQ. The ends lost 4 bases at V and 3 bases at J; junction bases unmatched: 4. The CDR3 is CASSGLAGGYNEQFF. CDR3 DNA: TGCGCCAGCAGCGGTTTAGCGGGGGGCTACAATGAGCAGTTCTTC.

The chain carries TRBV12-3 or TRBV12-4 and TRBJ2-1; no clear D gene. The CDR3 runs to 15 residues. Trimming shortened V by 3 bases and J by 0 bases, and 9 bases separated the two germline ends. The CDR3 region has the DNA TGTGCCAGCAGTTTGCGGCTTGTCTCCTACAATGAGCAGTTCTTC. Its translation: CASSLRLVSYNEQFF.

The chain employs TRBV7-9 and TRBJ1-6; D gene uncertain. Germline V gene data show CDR1 as SEHNR and CDR2 as FQNEAQ (reference sequence). This CDR3 comprises 16 residues. Trimming shortened V by 1 base and J by 7 bases, and 14 bases separated the two germline ends. The CDR3 loop is CASSLGGTAGNSPLHF. The CDR3 nucleotides read TGTGCCAGCAGCTTAGGCGGTACGGCGGGGAATTCACCCCTCCACTTT.

This clonotype was seen more than once but under ten times. The J gene is TRBJ2-3, the V gene TRBV20-1; D is perhaps TRBD2 (7 bases). The germline V gene encodes CDR1 DFQATT and CDR2 SNEGSKA (reference sequence). The germline V and J ends were trimmed by 7 bases and 5 bases, with 16 bases remaining between them. This CDR3 contains 13 residues. In DNA form, the CDR3 reads TGCAGTGAGAGGGGGGGGGGCCGAGATACGCAGTATTTT. Encoded protein: CSERGGGRDTQYF.

This clonotype was observed a few times. The chain couples TRBV12-3 or TRBV12-4 to TRBJ2-1; D unclear. The CDR3 is 16 residues long. Trimming removed 7 bases at V and 8 bases at J, with 24 bases between. CDR3 loop: CASNSGRTAATDEQFF. The CDR3 DNA reads TGTGCCAGCAACTCGGGTCGAACGGCGGCTACGGATGAGCAGTTCTTC.

In its sample, this clonotype was seen many times. The chain has TRBV12-3 or TRBV12-4 and TRBJ1-1; D unresolved. The CDR3 spans 13 residues. V shed 3 bases and J shed 2 bases, with 7 bases lying between them. In DNA, the CDR3 is TGTGCCAGCAGTTTCGGAGAAAACACTGAAGCTTTCTTT. Translated, it gives CASSFGENTEAFF.

The rearrangement joins TRBV4-3 to TRBJ2-2, with D perhaps matching TRBD2 (6 bases). This CDR3 has 16 amino acids. V lost 0 bases, J lost 5 bases, and 13 bases lay in between. Germline V CDR1 and CDR2: LGHNA, YSLEER. The CDR3 region is CASSQDAGRWTGELFF. In nucleotides, the CDR3 is TGCGCCAGCAGCCAAGATGCGGGGCGCTGGACCGGGGAGCTGTTTTTT.

V and J are TRBV20-1 and TRBJ1-2; D gene unclear. Germline V gene lookup returns CDR1 DFQATT and CDR2 SNEGSKA (reference sequence). This CDR3 comprises 13 residues. V lost 0 bases and J 8 bases, leaving 13 bases between the germline ends. The CDR3 DNA sequence: TGCAGTGCTAGAGACGACTCGGCGGAGGGCTACACCTTC. Its protein is CSARDDSAEGYTF.

This clonotype has a single count. The rearrangement joins TRBV7-8 to TRBJ2-7; 8 bases agree with TRBD1. Germline loops: CDR1 SGHVS, CDR2 FQNEAQ. This CDR3 contains 16 residues. With 5 bases clipped from V and 5 bases from J, the junction kept 14 bases outside the gene matches. The CDR3, as DNA: TGTGCCAGCAGCCGGACAGGGACGAGCTTCAGGGACGAGCAGTACTTC. It yields the protein CASSRTGTSFRDEQYF.

The CDR3 spells CASKSGGASSYNEQFF. As DNA, the CDR3 is TGTGCCAGTAAATCGGGGGGGGCCTCTTCCTACAATGAGCAGTTCTTC. This rearrangement joins TRBV19 to TRBJ2-1; 8 nucleotides agree with TRBD2. V gave up 7 bases and J gave up 1 base; unmatched junction bases: 9. The germline V gene has CDR1 LNHDA and CDR2 SQIVND (reference sequence). The CDR3 consists of 16 residues.